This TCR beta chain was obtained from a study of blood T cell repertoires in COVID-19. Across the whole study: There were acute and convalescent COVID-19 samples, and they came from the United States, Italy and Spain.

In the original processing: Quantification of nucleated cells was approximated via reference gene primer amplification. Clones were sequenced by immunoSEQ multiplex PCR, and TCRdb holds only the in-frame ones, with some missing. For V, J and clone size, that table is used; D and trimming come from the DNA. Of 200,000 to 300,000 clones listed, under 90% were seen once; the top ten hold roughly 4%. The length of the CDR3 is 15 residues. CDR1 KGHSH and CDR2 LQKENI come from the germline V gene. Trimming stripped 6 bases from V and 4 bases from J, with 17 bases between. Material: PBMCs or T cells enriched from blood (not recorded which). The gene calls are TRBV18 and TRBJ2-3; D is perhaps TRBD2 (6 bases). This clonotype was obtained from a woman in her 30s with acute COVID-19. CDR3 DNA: TGTGCCAGCTCGATGGCGGGGAACCCCTCAGATACGCAGTATTTT. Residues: CASSMAGNPSDTQYF. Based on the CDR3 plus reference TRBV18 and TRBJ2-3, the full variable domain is NAGVMQNPRHLVRRRGQEARLRCSPMKGHSHVYWYRQLPEEGLKFMVYLQKENIIDESGMPKERFSAEFPKEGPSILRIQQVVRGDSAAYFCASSMAGNPSDTQYFGPGTRLTVL.